This T cell receptor beta chain originates from a study of memory CD4+ T cells and cytomegalovirus serostatus. On the study more broadly: This sample comes from healthy Belgian adults, about nine CMV seropositive, approximately 24 seronegative.

This clone was seen just once. Antigen specificity is unknown. The sort gate was single viable CD3+CD4+CD8-CD45RO+ cells for memory CD4+ T cells. Study processing details: After removing out-of-frame reads, approximately 2 million distinct TCRbeta sequences remained. Produced via immunoSEQ multiplex PCR; TCRdb's table is partial and in-frame only. The V and J calls and clone size come from that table; D and trimming were worked out from the DNA. The data contain approximately 46,000 clones, roughly 83% of them singletons. Findings of the study overall: Suggested: most of the CMV-linked TCR signature lies in CD4+ memory cells. Of more than 150 reported CMV TCRbeta sequences, around 62 were found in memory CD4+ repertoires.

The clonotype originates from an adult in good health and CMV-seronegative. Material: memory CD4+ T cells from blood.

DNA for the CDR3: TGTGCCAGCAGCTACGCGTACGGCGGACCACCCTATGGCTACACCTTC. It encodes CASSYAYGGPPYGYTF. The chain recombines TRBV5-4 with TRBJ1-2; the D is unclear. The CDR3 length is 16 residues. Trimming shortened V by 3 bases and J by 4 bases, and 19 bases separated the two germline ends. Germline V CDR1 and CDR2: SGHNT, YYREEE (reference sequence).